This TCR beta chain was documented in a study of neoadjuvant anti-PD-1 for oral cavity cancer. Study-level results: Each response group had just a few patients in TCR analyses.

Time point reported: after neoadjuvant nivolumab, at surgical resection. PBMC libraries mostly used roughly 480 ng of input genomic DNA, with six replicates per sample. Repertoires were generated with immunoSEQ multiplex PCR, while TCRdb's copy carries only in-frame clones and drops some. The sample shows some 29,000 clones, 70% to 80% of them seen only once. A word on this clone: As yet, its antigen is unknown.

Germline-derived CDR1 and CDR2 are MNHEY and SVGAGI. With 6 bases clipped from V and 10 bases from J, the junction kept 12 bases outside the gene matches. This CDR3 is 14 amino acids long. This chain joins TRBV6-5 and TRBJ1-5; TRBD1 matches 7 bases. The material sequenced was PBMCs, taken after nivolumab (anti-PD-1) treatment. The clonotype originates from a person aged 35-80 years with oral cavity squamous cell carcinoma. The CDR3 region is CASRRGGQAGPQHF. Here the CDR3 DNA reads TGTGCCAGCAGGCGAGGGGGCCAGGCGGGTCCCCAGCATTTT.